The rows below give T cell receptor beta chains drawn from one sample of a study of blood T cell repertoires in COVID-19. The repertoire was sequenced with immunoSEQ multiplex PCR; TCRdb's copy has only in-frame clones and lacks some. This repertoire shows 75,000 to 100,000 clones, roughly 87% found once; its top ten account for about 7%. Input material: peripheral blood. The receptors derive from a man aged 70 or older with acute or convalescent COVID-19. The CDR3 runs from the conserved cysteine through the conserved F or W. The order of the fields is CDR3 DNA, CDR3 protein, J gene, clone size, D gene, V gene. A D gene is named only where the DNA matches it firmly. Rows may omit the clone size; those that give it use once, few, many or a size class.

DNA: TGTGCCAGCAGCCCGAACTGGGACAGAGGCAATCAGCCCCAGCATTTT; CDR3: CASSPNWDRGNQPQHF; J: TRBJ1-5; size: few; D: TRBD1; V: TRBV5-5
DNA: TGTGCCAGCAGTCATAGACGGACAGGGTCCGAGCAGTACTTC; CDR3: CASSHRRTGSEQYF; J: TRBJ2-7; size: .; D: TRBD1; V: TRBV7-9
DNA: TGTGCCAGCAAGTTTAGCGGGACCAACGAGCAGTACTTC; CDR3: CASKFSGTNEQYF; J: TRBJ2-7; size: .; D: TRBD2; V: TRBV6-4
DNA: TGTGCCAGCAGCGCAGGTGGACAGCAAACCTACGAGCAGTACTTC; CDR3: CASSAGGQQTYEQYF; J: TRBJ2-7; size: .; D: .; V: TRBV5-4
DNA: TGCAGCGTTGATAGTCTAGCGGGGGGCCACACAGATACGCAGTATTTT; CDR3: CSVDSLAGGHTDTQYF; J: TRBJ2-3; size: once; D: TRBD2; V: TRBV29-1
DNA: TGTGCCAGCATCGCGGGGGGAAGCTACTCTGGGGCCAACGTCCTGACTTTC; CDR3: CASIAGGSYSGANVLTF; J: TRBJ2-6; size: .; D: TRBD2; V: TRBV5-5
DNA: TGCGCCAGCAGGGCGAGCGCCGCAGAGACCCAGTACTTC; CDR3: CASRASAAETQYF; J: TRBJ2-5; size: .; D: .; V: TRBV5-1
DNA: TGCGCCAGCAGCCTCGGGGGGGATCAGCCCCAGCATTTT; CDR3: CASSLGGDQPQHF; J: TRBJ1-5; size: .; D: .; V: TRBV5-1
DNA: TGTGCCAGCAGTGAATCTGGCTCGGGTAATGAAAAACTGTTTTTT; CDR3: CASSESGSGNEKLFF; J: TRBJ1-4; size: .; D: .; V: TRBV6-1
DNA: TGTGCCAGCAGTAACAGGGGGGAAGCTTTCTTT; CDR3: CASSNRGEAFF; J: TRBJ1-1; size: .; D: TRBD1; V: TRBV3-1/TRBV3-2
DNA: TGTGCCAGCAGCTCCAACAAAAACACCGGGGAGCTGTTTTTT; CDR3: CASSSNKNTGELFF; J: TRBJ2-2; size: .; D: .; V: TRBV7-9
DNA: TGTGCCAGCAGACGTACTTACTCCTACGAGCAGTACTTC; CDR3: CASRRTYSYEQYF; J: TRBJ2-7; size: .; D: .; V: TRBV11-2
DNA: TGTGCCAGCTCACCAGGGACAGGGGGATACAATGAGCAGTTCTTC; CDR3: CASSPGTGGYNEQFF; J: TRBJ2-1; size: .; D: TRBD1; V: TRBV18
DNA: TGTGCCAGCAGTTACAATTCCGGCTACGAGCAGTACTTC; CDR3: CASSYNSGYEQYF; J: TRBJ2-7; size: .; D: .; V: TRBV6-5
DNA: TGCGCCAGCAGCGCAGAATATAATTCACCCCTCCACTTT; CDR3: CASSAEYNSPLHF; J: TRBJ1-6; size: .; D: .; V: TRBV5-1
DNA: TGCAGCGTTGAAAGGGGAGGAGGCACTGAAGCTTTCTTT; CDR3: CSVERGGGTEAFF; J: TRBJ1-1; size: few; D: .; V: TRBV29-1
DNA: TGTGCCAGCAGTTACACGGCAGGGGCGAGCGGAAACACCATATATTTT; CDR3: CASSYTAGASGNTIYF; J: TRBJ1-3; size: .; D: .; V: TRBV6-6
DNA: TGTGCCAGTAGTATAAATGGGCAGATTAATTCACCCCTCCACTTT; CDR3: CASSINGQINSPLHF; J: TRBJ1-6; size: .; D: .; V: TRBV19
DNA: TGCGCCAGCAGCCGGGGCGGGACAGGTTTTAAATCACCCCTCCACTTT; CDR3: CASSRGGTGFKSPLHF; J: TRBJ1-6; size: .; D: TRBD1; V: TRBV4-3
DNA: TGTGCCAGTAGTCCCCCACAGGGGCTGGGTCAGCCCCAGCATTTT; CDR3: CASSPPQGLGQPQHF; J: TRBJ1-5; size: .; D: TRBD1; V: TRBV19
DNA: TGTGCCAGCAGTTTATTTATCCATCAGCCCCAGCATTTT; CDR3: CASSLFIHQPQHF; J: TRBJ1-5; size: .; D: .; V: TRBV27
DNA: TGTGCCAGCAGTTACTCTACAGCCCGGCGCTATAATTCACCCCTCCACTTT; CDR3: CASSYSTARRYNSPLHF; J: TRBJ1-6; size: few; D: .; V: TRBV6-2/TRBV6-3
DNA: TGTGCCACCAAGGAGGGAGATACGCAGTATTTT; CDR3: CATKEGDTQYF; J: TRBJ2-3; size: .; D: .; V: TRBV24-1
DNA: TGTGCCTGGAGTGTACGGCAGGGAACTAACTATGGCTACACCTTC; CDR3: CAWSVRQGTNYGYTF; J: TRBJ1-2; size: .; D: .; V: TRBV30
DNA: TGCGCCAGCAGCTTTCGGACTAGCGGCTACCCCGGGGAGCTGTTTTTT; CDR3: CASSFRTSGYPGELFF; J: TRBJ2-2; size: .; D: TRBD2; V: TRBV5-1
DNA: TGCAGCGGGTCGGTTAGCGGGGCCTACGAGCAGTACTTC; CDR3: CSGSVSGAYEQYF; J: TRBJ2-7; size: .; D: TRBD2; V: TRBV29-1
DNA: TGTGCCAGCAGCGTAGCTGCAGGGGGTGATGAAGCTTTCTTT; CDR3: CASSVAAGGDEAFF; J: TRBJ1-1; size: .; D: TRBD1; V: TRBV9
DNA: TGTGCCAGCAGTTATGTTAGCGGGGTGAACACTGAAGCTTTCTTT; CDR3: CASSYVSGVNTEAFF; J: TRBJ1-1; size: once; D: .; V: TRBV6-6
DNA: TGTGCCAGCAGACTAGAGACAGGGGTGGGTCAGCCCCAGCATTTT; CDR3: CASRLETGVGQPQHF; J: TRBJ1-5; size: .; D: TRBD1; V: TRBV7-2
DNA: TGTGCCAGCAGCTTAAAACAGCATAAGACCTATGGCTACACCTTC; CDR3: CASSLKQHKTYGYTF; J: TRBJ1-2; size: .; D: .; V: TRBV7-2
DNA: TGTGCCAGCAGCTTAGCGCTACAGGCCTCCTACGAGCAGTACTTC; CDR3: CASSLALQASYEQYF; J: TRBJ2-7; size: .; D: .; V: TRBV7-2
DNA: TGCGCCAGCAGCCAAGAAGCAGGAACCTACGAGCAGTACTTC; CDR3: CASSQEAGTYEQYF; J: TRBJ2-7; size: .; D: .; V: TRBV4-3
DNA: TGTGCCAGTAACCGGGCCCAAGGGGCCTACGAGCAGTACTTC; CDR3: CASNRAQGAYEQYF; J: TRBJ2-7; size: .; D: .; V: TRBV6-5
DNA: TGTGCCATCAGGGAGACGACAGGCAACTATGGCTACACCTTC; CDR3: CAIRETTGNYGYTF; J: TRBJ1-2; size: .; D: .; V: TRBV10-3
DNA: TGTGCCAGCAGCGTAGGGCAGGGTTGGGACACTGAAGCTTTCTTT; CDR3: CASSVGQGWDTEAFF; J: TRBJ1-1; size: .; D: .; V: TRBV9
DNA: TGTGCCACGAACTTACAGGGGAGCTCCTACAATGAGCAGTTCTTC; CDR3: CATNLQGSSYNEQFF; J: TRBJ2-1; size: .; D: TRBD1; V: TRBV2
DNA: TGTGCCAGCAACACTCAGGGGGCGCTTGGCTACACCTTC; CDR3: CASNTQGALGYTF; J: TRBJ1-2; size: .; D: TRBD1; V: TRBV7-2
DNA: TGTGCCAGCAGCTTATCGAGGGCAGATATTCACTCTGGAAACACCATATATTTT; CDR3: CASSLSRADIHSGNTIYF; J: TRBJ1-3; size: .; D: .; V: TRBV11-2
DNA: TGCGCCAGCAGTGACATGCATACCGACAGGGGGAAACAGCCCCAGCATTTT; CDR3: CASSDMHTDRGKQPQHF; J: TRBJ1-5; size: .; D: TRBD1; V: TRBV10-2
DNA: TGTGCCAGCAGTGGGACAGGGCCCTACGAGCAGTACTTC; CDR3: CASSGTGPYEQYF; J: TRBJ2-7; size: few; D: TRBD1; V: TRBV6-2/TRBV6-3
DNA: TGTGCCAGCTCACAGGATGGGGAGAGCGGCTACACCTTC; CDR3: CASSQDGESGYTF; J: TRBJ1-2; size: few; D: .; V: TRBV18
DNA: TGTGCCAGCAGCTTGTTGACAGGGAACACAGATACGCAGTATTTT; CDR3: CASSLLTGNTDTQYF; J: TRBJ2-3; size: .; D: TRBD1; V: TRBV5-4
DNA: TGTGCCAGCAGCCCCCCCGGGCAGGGAGGCCAGCCCCAGCATTTT; CDR3: CASSPPGQGGQPQHF; J: TRBJ1-5; size: .; D: .; V: TRBV21-1
DNA: TGTGCCAGCAGCTTAGCCCGGTCCGGGACAGGGTACTACAATGAGCAGTTCTTC; CDR3: CASSLARSGTGYYNEQFF; J: TRBJ2-1; size: .; D: TRBD1; V: TRBV7-2
DNA: TGTGCCAGCTCACCCTCACTAGCGAATGAGCAGTTCTTC; CDR3: CASSPSLANEQFF; J: TRBJ2-1; size: once; D: TRBD2; V: TRBV18
DNA: TGCGCCAGCAGAGCAGACCCAGCGGCTAATGAAAAACTGTTTTTT; CDR3: CASRADPAANEKLFF; J: TRBJ1-4; size: once; D: .; V: TRBV5-1
DNA: TGTGCCAGCAGCCAAGTCTACCCGGGAGATGGCTACACCTTC; CDR3: CASSQVYPGDGYTF; J: TRBJ1-2; size: .; D: .; V: TRBV3-1/TRBV3-2
DNA: TGTGCCAGCAGGCCTGGACAGGGTAAAGGTGATGAGCAGTTCTTC; CDR3: CASRPGQGKGDEQFF; J: TRBJ2-1; size: .; D: TRBD1; V: TRBV6-2/TRBV6-3
DNA: TGCGCCAGCAGCCTCCCGGGGGGATCCGATGGCTACACCTTC; CDR3: CASSLPGGSDGYTF; J: TRBJ1-2; size: few; D: .; V: TRBV4-1
DNA: TGTGCCACCAGCAATCGAGGCCCGAATGAAAAACTGTTTTTT; CDR3: CATSNRGPNEKLFF; J: TRBJ1-4; size: once; D: .; V: TRBV15
DNA: TGTGCCAGCAGTTCGATAGGGACAGGCATCGGGCAGTACTTC; CDR3: CASSSIGTGIGQYF; J: TRBJ2-7; size: .; D: TRBD1; V: TRBV28
DNA: TGTGCCACCAGCAGAAAAGCTCGGGATGAGCAGTTCTTC; CDR3: CATSRKARDEQFF; J: TRBJ2-1; size: .; D: .; V: TRBV15
DNA: TGTGCCAGCAGTGGCCGCCCTCTAGCGGTCCTCTCCTACGAGCAGTACTTC; CDR3: CASSGRPLAVLSYEQYF; J: TRBJ2-7; size: .; D: TRBD2; V: TRBV6-4